This T cell receptor beta chain was identified during a study of T cells of healthy individuals. Trimming pared 1 base from V and 7 bases from J, leaving 7 bases between. This CDR3 is 11 amino acids long. CDR1 is DFQATT, CDR2 SNEGSKA, per germline (reference sequence). TCRdb passed the 5' RACE reads through MiXCR, listing each CDR3 protein once. The profile shows around 98,000 distinct CDR3 sequences, roughly 15% of them singletons. This TCR was recovered from a human donor in good health. The chain recombines TRBV20-1 with TRBJ1-1; no clear D gene. This chain's CDR3 is CSARGPDEAFF. In DNA form, the CDR3 reads TGCAGTGCTAGAGGTCCGGATGAAGCTTTCTTT.